This is a list of T cell receptor beta chains from one sample in a study of T-cell reconstitution after alpha-beta-depleted transplantation in children. TCRdb passed the PCR reads through MiXCR, listing each CDR3 protein once. The sample holds approximately 240,000 distinct CDR3 sequences, approximately 9.9% seen once. The sequencing here drew on PBMCs from the stem cell graft donor, taken from the stem cell graft. The receptor set was obtained from a human donor who donated a stem cell graft to a child with SCID. Each CDR3 is given with its conserved first and last residue. D genes are given only for firm matches. Size tells how often a clone was seen (once, few, many) or the class of an expanded clone, and some rows leave it out.

DNA	CDR3	D	length	V	J	size
TGTGCCAGCAGCTTAGGGGGGCTAGCGGGGAACGAGCAGTACTTC	CASSLGGLAGNEQYF	TRBD2	15	TRBV7-2	TRBJ2-7	many
TGTGCCAGTAGTATACAGGCGGGACATACCACGACCTACGAGCAGTACTTC	CASSIQAGHTTTYEQYF	-	17	TRBV19	TRBJ2-7	many
TGTGCCAGCAGTTACCTCAGAACAGGGGGCACTGAAGCTTTCTTT	CASSYLRTGGTEAFF	TRBD1	15	TRBV6-5	TRBJ1-1	-
TGTGCCAGCAGCCAAGACTTCACAGATACGCAGTATTTT	CASSQDFTDTQYF	-	13	TRBV3-1	TRBJ2-3	few
TGCAGTGCAAAACCGGGACGGATGAACACTGAAGCTTTCTTT	CSAKPGRMNTEAFF	-	14	TRBV20-1	TRBJ1-1	many
TGTGCCAGCAGTAATACAGGGGCCTCTGGAAACACCATATATTTT	CASSNTGASGNTIYF	TRBD1	15	TRBV12-3/TRBV12-4	TRBJ1-3	few
TGTGCCAGCAGCCAGTACGGGACAGGCTATAATTCACCCCTCCACTTT	CASSQYGTGYNSPLHF	TRBD1	16	TRBV7-2	TRBJ1-6	many
TGTGCCAGCAGCTTCCCTAGCGGGGGAGATGAGCAGTTCTTC	CASSFPSGGDEQFF	TRBD2	14	TRBV5-4	TRBJ2-1	many
TGTGCCACCAGCAGAGATGGGGGGGCTCGCAATCAGCCCCAGCATTTT	CATSRDGGARNQPQHF	-	16	TRBV15	TRBJ1-5	many
TGTGCCAGCAGTGCCTCCGGGACAACCAATGAGCAGTTCTTC	CASSASGTTNEQFF	-	14	TRBV2	TRBJ2-1	once
TGCGCCAGCCAGATACCGGGACAGAAAGAGACCCAGTACTTC	CASQIPGQKETQYF	TRBD1	14	TRBV5-1	TRBJ2-5	many
TGTGCCAGCAGCCCCGCGGATCTCCCCTACGAGCAGTACTTC	CASSPADLPYEQYF	-	14	TRBV13	TRBJ2-7	few
TGTGCCAGCAGGCGGGGACAGGGTTACGAGCAGTACTTC	CASRRGQGYEQYF	TRBD1	13	TRBV12-3/TRBV12-4	TRBJ2-7	many
TGCGCCAGCAGCCCGGGCACAGGGGGGGACACTGAAGCTTTCTTT	CASSPGTGGDTEAFF	TRBD1	15	TRBV5-1	TRBJ1-1	many
-	CASSSSGTPGSCFF	-	14	TRBV21-1	TRBJ2-2	many
TGTGCCACCAGCAGAGGCGCAGGGAGGAACACTGAAGCTTTCTTT	CATSRGAGRNTEAFF	-	15	TRBV15	TRBJ1-1	many
TGTGCCAGCAGCTTACTTGCTAGCGGGGCCTACAATGAGCAGTTCTTC	CASSLLASGAYNEQFF	TRBD2	16	TRBV7-9	TRBJ2-1	many
TGTGCCAGCAGTTTGCCGGGACAGGGTAAGACTGAAGCTTTCTTT	CASSLPGQGKTEAFF	TRBD1	15	TRBV28	TRBJ1-1	many
TGTGCCAGCAGCTTAGCGGACGGATACTATGGCTACACCTTC	CASSLADGYYGYTF	-	14	TRBV7-8	TRBJ1-2	many
TGCAGTGCGGTCTGGGGGACCACAGATACGCAGTATTTT	CSAVWGTTDTQYF	-	13	TRBV20-1	TRBJ2-3	many
TGCGCCAGCAGCTCTCAGGGAGTGGAGACCCAGTACTTC	CASSSQGVETQYF	-	13	TRBV5-1	TRBJ2-5	many
TGTGCCAGCAGCGTAGCGGGACTGTACAATGAGCAGTTCTTC	CASSVAGLYNEQFF	-	14	TRBV9	TRBJ2-1	many